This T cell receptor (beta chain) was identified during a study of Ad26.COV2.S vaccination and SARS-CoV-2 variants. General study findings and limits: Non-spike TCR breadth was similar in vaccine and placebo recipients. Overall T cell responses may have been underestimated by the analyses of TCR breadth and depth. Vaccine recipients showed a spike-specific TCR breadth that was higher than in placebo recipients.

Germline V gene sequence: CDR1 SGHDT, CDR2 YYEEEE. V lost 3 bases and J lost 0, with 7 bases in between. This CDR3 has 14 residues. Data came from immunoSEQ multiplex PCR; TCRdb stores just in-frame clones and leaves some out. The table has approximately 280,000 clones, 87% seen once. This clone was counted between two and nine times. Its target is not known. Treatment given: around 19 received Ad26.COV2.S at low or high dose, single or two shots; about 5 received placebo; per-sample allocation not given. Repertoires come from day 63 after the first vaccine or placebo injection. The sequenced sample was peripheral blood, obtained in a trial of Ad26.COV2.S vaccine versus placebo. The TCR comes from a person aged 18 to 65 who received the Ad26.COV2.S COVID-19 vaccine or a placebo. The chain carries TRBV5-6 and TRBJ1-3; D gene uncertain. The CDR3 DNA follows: TGTGCCAGCAGCTACACAGCCTCTGGAAACACCATATATTTT. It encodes CASSYTASGNTIYF.